The rows below give T cell receptor beta chains drawn from one sample of a study of vaccination and CD4 T cells after COVID-19. TCRdb redid the calling of the PCR reads with MiXCR, one entry per CDR3 protein. The sample yields a few thousand distinct CDR3 sequences, around two fifths seen once. No antigens are known for them. Material for sequencing was CD4+ T cells from blood, cultured in vitro. These receptors originate from a human donor who had recovered from COVID-19. Both conserved end residues are part of each CDR3. The order of the fields is D gene, clone size, J gene, V gene, CDR3 DNA, CDR3 protein. D genes are given only for firm matches. Clone size, where shown, is once, few, many, or a class for clones that have expanded.

d_call: TRBD2
clone_size: -
j_call: TRBJ2-1
v_call: TRBV3-1
cdr3_nt: TGTGCCAGCAGCCAAGGGACTAGCCTCTCCTACAATGAGCAGTTCTTC
cdr3_aa: CASSQGTSLSYNEQFF

d_call: TRBD2
clone_size: -
j_call: TRBJ2-5
v_call: TRBV5-4
cdr3_nt: TGTGCCAGCAGCTTAGTACTAGCGGGGGCCCTGGAGACCCAGTACTTC
cdr3_aa: CASSLVLAGALETQYF

d_call: -
clone_size: -
j_call: TRBJ1-2
v_call: TRBV6-4
cdr3_nt: TGTGCCAGCTTGATGCCGGGCGAGGGCAAGAGCTACACCTTC
cdr3_aa: CASLMPGEGKSYTF

d_call: -
clone_size: large
j_call: TRBJ1-1
v_call: TRBV20-1
cdr3_nt: TGCAGTGCTAGAGTTGGAGCGGGGGCGATAGAAGCTTTCTTT
cdr3_aa: CSARVGAGAIEAFF

d_call: TRBD1
clone_size: -
j_call: TRBJ2-2
v_call: TRBV20-1
cdr3_nt: TGCAGTGCTAGCACAGGGGGCGCGGAAACCGGGGAGCTGTTTTTT
cdr3_aa: CSASTGGAETGELFF

d_call: -
clone_size: medium-sized
j_call: TRBJ2-5
v_call: TRBV20-1
cdr3_nt: TGCAGTGCTAGTCAACAACGGGCGGGGCAAGAGACCCAGTACTTC
cdr3_aa: CSASQQRAGQETQYF

d_call: -
clone_size: -
j_call: TRBJ1-2
v_call: TRBV30
cdr3_nt: TGTGCCTGGAGGAAAGCAGGGACTGCAGACTATGGCTACACCTTC
cdr3_aa: CAWRKAGTADYGYTF

d_call: TRBD1
clone_size: once
j_call: TRBJ2-5
v_call: TRBV30
cdr3_nt: TGTGCCTTGGGACAGCAAGAGACCCAGTACTTC
cdr3_aa: CALGQQETQYF

d_call: -
clone_size: -
j_call: TRBJ2-3
v_call: TRBV19
cdr3_nt: TGTGCCAGTAGTATCGGGCGGTGGGCAGATACGCAGTATTTT
cdr3_aa: CASSIGRWADTQYF

d_call: -
clone_size: few
j_call: TRBJ1-1
v_call: TRBV5-4
cdr3_nt: TGTGCCAGCAGCTTGGAACGGGCCGTCACTGAAGCTTTCTTT
cdr3_aa: CASSLERAVTEAFF

d_call: -
clone_size: -
j_call: TRBJ2-7
v_call: TRBV20-1
cdr3_nt: TGCAGTGCTAGAAACCTTGATGGTAGCGGACGTGCCGAGCAGTACTTC
cdr3_aa: CSARNLDGSGRAEQYF

d_call: TRBD2
clone_size: -
j_call: TRBJ2-3
v_call: TRBV6-1
cdr3_nt: TGTGCCTCCGGGCGAGGGCTAGCGGGGGTCGATACGCAGTATTTT
cdr3_aa: CASGRGLAGVDTQYF

d_call: TRBD2
clone_size: -
j_call: TRBJ2-1
v_call: TRBV20-1
cdr3_nt: TGCAGTGCTACTCTAGTCGGGGGGGGGACCTACAATGAGCAGTTCTTC
cdr3_aa: CSATLVGGGTYNEQFF

d_call: -
clone_size: -
j_call: TRBJ1-5
v_call: TRBV12-3/TRBV12-4
cdr3_nt: TGTGCCAGCAGTTTAACCGAATGGGGCAATCAGCCCCAGCATTTT
cdr3_aa: CASSLTEWGNQPQHF

d_call: -
clone_size: once
j_call: TRBJ1-2
v_call: TRBV2
cdr3_nt: TGTGCCAGTCGGCTGAGGGGGAACTATGGCTACACCTTC
cdr3_aa: CASRLRGNYGYTF

d_call: TRBD2
clone_size: few
j_call: TRBJ2-7
v_call: TRBV7-9
cdr3_nt: TGTGCCAGCAGCTTAAGCGGGGGGCTCGAGCAGTACTTC
cdr3_aa: CASSLSGGLEQYF

d_call: -
clone_size: -
j_call: TRBJ1-3
v_call: TRBV19
cdr3_nt: TGTGCCAGTAGTTCCGAGGGACGAAATGGAAACACCATATATTTT
cdr3_aa: CASSSEGRNGNTIYF

d_call: -
clone_size: -
j_call: TRBJ2-7
v_call: TRBV7-6
cdr3_nt: TGTGCCAGCAGCTTTGGCACAGGACTAACCTACGAGCAGTACTTC
cdr3_aa: CASSFGTGLTYEQYF

d_call: -
clone_size: -
j_call: TRBJ2-1
v_call: TRBV2
cdr3_nt: TGTGCCAGCAGTGAAGATAGGGGGTCAACCTACAATGAGCAGTTCTTC
cdr3_aa: CASSEDRGSTYNEQFF

d_call: TRBD1
clone_size: -
j_call: TRBJ1-1
v_call: TRBV2
cdr3_nt: TGTGCCAGCAGAGGGACAGCGAACACTGAAGCTTTCTTT
cdr3_aa: CASRGTANTEAFF

d_call: -
clone_size: -
j_call: TRBJ2-4
v_call: TRBV18
cdr3_nt: TGTGCCAGCTCACCGGGACGGGTAGCCAAAAACATTCAGTACTTC
cdr3_aa: CASSPGRVAKNIQYF

d_call: -
clone_size: -
j_call: TRBJ1-1
v_call: TRBV10-3
cdr3_nt: TGTGCCATCAGTGCTACCACCTCGCGGGGCACTGAAGCTTTCTTT
cdr3_aa: CAISATTSRGTEAFF

d_call: TRBD2
clone_size: -
j_call: TRBJ2-7
v_call: TRBV5-6
cdr3_nt: TGTGCCAGCAGACAAAATGGACTAGCGGGGGAAGAGCAGTACTTC
cdr3_aa: CASRQNGLAGEEQYF

d_call: -
clone_size: few
j_call: TRBJ2-2
v_call: TRBV7-8
cdr3_nt: TGTGCCAGCAGCTTAGCGGGCCGTAACACCGGGGAGCTGTTTTTT
cdr3_aa: CASSLAGRNTGELFF

d_call: TRBD1
clone_size: -
j_call: TRBJ2-7
v_call: TRBV11-2
cdr3_nt: TGTGCCAGCAGCCTCCAGACAGGGAACTACGAGCAGTACTTC
cdr3_aa: CASSLQTGNYEQYF

d_call: -
clone_size: -
j_call: TRBJ2-3
v_call: TRBV12-3/TRBV12-4
cdr3_nt: TGTGCCAGCAGTTTAGCACGGCGACTGAGCACAGATACGCAGTATTTT
cdr3_aa: CASSLARRLSTDTQYF

d_call: TRBD1
clone_size: -
j_call: TRBJ2-2
v_call: TRBV6-1
cdr3_nt: TGTGCCAGCCGGGACAGGGTCACCGGGGAGCTGTTTTTT
cdr3_aa: CASRDRVTGELFF

d_call: -
clone_size: medium-sized
j_call: TRBJ1-2
v_call: TRBV19
cdr3_nt: TGTGCCAGCCTAGACCCCGGGGGGACTAACTATGGCTACACCTTC
cdr3_aa: CASLDPGGTNYGYTF

d_call: -
clone_size: -
j_call: TRBJ1-2
v_call: TRBV14
cdr3_nt: TGTGCCAGCAGCCTTTGGGGGACACCAACTAACTATGGCTACACCTTC
cdr3_aa: CASSLWGTPTNYGYTF

d_call: TRBD2
clone_size: -
j_call: TRBJ2-3
v_call: TRBV20-1
cdr3_nt: TGCAGTGCGTCCGGGACTAGCGGGGGGGCGGGCACAGATACGCAGTATTTT
cdr3_aa: CSASGTSGGAGTDTQYF

d_call: -
clone_size: -
j_call: TRBJ1-1
v_call: TRBV12-5
cdr3_nt: TGTGCTAGTGGTTTGGAGGGGTTGGGAACTGAAGCTTTCTTT
cdr3_aa: CASGLEGLGTEAFF

d_call: -
clone_size: few
j_call: TRBJ2-7
v_call: TRBV10-1
cdr3_nt: TGCGCCAGCAGTGAGGGCGGTAACTCCTACGAGCAGTACTTC
cdr3_aa: CASSEGGNSYEQYF

d_call: -
clone_size: -
j_call: TRBJ1-6
v_call: TRBV6-1
cdr3_nt: TGTGCCAGCACGGAGAGGGCCCCCCTCCACTTT
cdr3_aa: CASTERAPLHF

d_call: -
clone_size: few
j_call: TRBJ2-1
v_call: TRBV6-1
cdr3_nt: TGTGCCAGCAGTGAAGTGGACGGGATATCCAATGAGCAGTTCTTC
cdr3_aa: CASSEVDGISNEQFF

d_call: TRBD1
clone_size: few
j_call: TRBJ1-1
v_call: TRBV10-3
cdr3_nt: TGTGCCATCGGGACAGAAGACAAGACAAACACTGAAGCTTTCTTT
cdr3_aa: CAIGTEDKTNTEAFF

d_call: -
clone_size: -
j_call: TRBJ2-1
v_call: TRBV20-1
cdr3_nt: TGCAGTGCTAGAGGACAATTTAATGAGCAGTTCTTC
cdr3_aa: CSARGQFNEQFF

d_call: -
clone_size: large
j_call: TRBJ1-3
v_call: TRBV7-8
cdr3_nt: TGTGCCAGCAGCTTAGTAGTGGCGGACTCTGGAAACACCATATATTTT
cdr3_aa: CASSLVVADSGNTIYF